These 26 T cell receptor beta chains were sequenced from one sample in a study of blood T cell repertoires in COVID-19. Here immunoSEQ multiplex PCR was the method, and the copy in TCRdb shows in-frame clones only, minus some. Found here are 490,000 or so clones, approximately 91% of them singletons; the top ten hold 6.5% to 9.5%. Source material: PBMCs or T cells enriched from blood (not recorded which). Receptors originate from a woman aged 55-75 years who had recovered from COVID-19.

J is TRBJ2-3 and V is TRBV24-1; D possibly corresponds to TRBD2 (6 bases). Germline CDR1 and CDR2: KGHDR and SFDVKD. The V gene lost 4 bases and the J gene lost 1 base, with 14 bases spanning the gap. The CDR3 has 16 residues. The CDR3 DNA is TGTGCCACCAGTGAGTTAGACGGAGGGGGCACAGATACGCAGTATTTT. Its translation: CATSELDGGGTDTQYF.

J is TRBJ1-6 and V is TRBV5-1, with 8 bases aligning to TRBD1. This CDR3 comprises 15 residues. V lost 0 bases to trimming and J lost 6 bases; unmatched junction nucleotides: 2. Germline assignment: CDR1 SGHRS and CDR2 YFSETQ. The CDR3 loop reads CASSLDRGFNSPLHF. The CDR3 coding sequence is TGCGCCAGCAGCTTGGACAGGGGGTTTAATTCACCCCTCCACTTT.

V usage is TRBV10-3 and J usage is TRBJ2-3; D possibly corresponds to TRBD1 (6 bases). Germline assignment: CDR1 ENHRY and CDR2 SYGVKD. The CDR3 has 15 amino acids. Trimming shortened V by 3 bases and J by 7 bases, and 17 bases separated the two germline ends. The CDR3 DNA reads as TGTGCCATCAGTGATGAAGGGACAACGATTTATACGCAGTATTTT. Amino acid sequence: CAISDEGTTIYTQYF.

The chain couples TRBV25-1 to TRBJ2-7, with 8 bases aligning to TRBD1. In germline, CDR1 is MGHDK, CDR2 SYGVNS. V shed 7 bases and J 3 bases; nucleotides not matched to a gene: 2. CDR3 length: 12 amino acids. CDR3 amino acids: CASNTGGYEQYF. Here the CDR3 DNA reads TGTGCCAGCAACACAGGGGGCTACGAGCAGTACTTC.

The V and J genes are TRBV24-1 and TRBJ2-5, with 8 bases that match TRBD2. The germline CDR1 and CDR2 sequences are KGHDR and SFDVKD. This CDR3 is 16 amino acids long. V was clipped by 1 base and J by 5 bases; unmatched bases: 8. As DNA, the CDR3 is TGTGCCACCAGTGATTTCCGGACTAGCTACGGGGAGACCCAGTACTTC. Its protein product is CATSDFRTSYGETQYF.

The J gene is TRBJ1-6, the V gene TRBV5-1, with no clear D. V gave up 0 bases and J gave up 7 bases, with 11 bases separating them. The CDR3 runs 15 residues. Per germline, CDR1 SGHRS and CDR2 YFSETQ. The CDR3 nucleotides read TGCGCCAGCAGCTTGGACGGGGTCCCGAATTCACCCCTCCACTTT. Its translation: CASSLDGVPNSPLHF.

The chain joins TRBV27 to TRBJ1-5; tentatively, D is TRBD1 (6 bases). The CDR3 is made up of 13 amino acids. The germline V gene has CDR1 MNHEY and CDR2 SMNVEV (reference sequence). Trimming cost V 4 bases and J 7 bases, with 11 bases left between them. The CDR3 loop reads CASSYRDRQPQHF. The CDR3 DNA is TGTGCCAGCAGTTATCGAGACAGGCAGCCCCAGCATTTT.

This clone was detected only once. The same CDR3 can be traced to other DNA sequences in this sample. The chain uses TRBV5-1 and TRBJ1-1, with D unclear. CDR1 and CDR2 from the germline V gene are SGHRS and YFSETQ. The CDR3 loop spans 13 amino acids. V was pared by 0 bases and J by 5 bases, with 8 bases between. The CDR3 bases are TGCGCCAGCAGCTTGGACGGTTCGACTGAAGCTTTCTTT. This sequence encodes CASSLDGSTEAFF.

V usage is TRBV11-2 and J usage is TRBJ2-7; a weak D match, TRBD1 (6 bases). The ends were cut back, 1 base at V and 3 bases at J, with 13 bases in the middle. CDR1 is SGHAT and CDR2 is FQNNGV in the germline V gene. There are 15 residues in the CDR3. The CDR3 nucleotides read TGTGCCAGCAGCTTAGGGGCGACAGGACACTACGAGCAGTACGTC. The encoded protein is CASSLGATGHYEQYV.

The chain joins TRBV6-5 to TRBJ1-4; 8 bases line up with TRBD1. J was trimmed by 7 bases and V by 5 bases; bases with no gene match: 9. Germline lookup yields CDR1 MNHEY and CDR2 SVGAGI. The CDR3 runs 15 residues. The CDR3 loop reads CASSPPGQEGEKLFF. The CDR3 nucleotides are TGTGCCAGCAGTCCACCGGGACAGGAGGGTGAAAAACTGTTTTTT.

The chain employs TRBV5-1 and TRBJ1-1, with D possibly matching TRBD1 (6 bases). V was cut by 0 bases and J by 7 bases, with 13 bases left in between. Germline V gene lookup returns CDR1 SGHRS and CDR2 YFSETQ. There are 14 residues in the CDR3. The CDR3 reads CASSLALGAGEAFF. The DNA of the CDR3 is TGCGCCAGCAGCTTGGCCTTGGGGGCGGGTGAAGCTTTCTTT.

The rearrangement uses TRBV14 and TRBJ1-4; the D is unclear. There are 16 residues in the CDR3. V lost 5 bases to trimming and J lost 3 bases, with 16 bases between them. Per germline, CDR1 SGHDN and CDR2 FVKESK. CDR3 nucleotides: TGTGCCAGCAGCGGCGGTTGGCGCGGGGCTAATGAAAAACTGTTTTTT. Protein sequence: CASSGGWRGANEKLFF.

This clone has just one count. CDR3: CASGDPGVPQHLSYEQYV. CDR3 nucleotide sequence: TGTGCCAGCGGAGACCCGGGGGTCCCACAACACCTATCCTACGAGCAGTACGTC. This chain links TRBV21-1 with TRBJ2-7; the table assigns TRBD2, which was not confirmed against the DNA. TRBV21-1 is labeled a pseudogene. CDR3 size: 18 residues.

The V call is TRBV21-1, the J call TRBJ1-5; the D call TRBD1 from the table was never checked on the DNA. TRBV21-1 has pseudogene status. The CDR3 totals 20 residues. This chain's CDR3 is CASSNFHSVQGEKKNQPQHF. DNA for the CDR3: TGTGCCAGCAGCAATTTCCACTCAGTCCAGGGGGAAAAGAAGAATCAGCCCCAGCATTTT.

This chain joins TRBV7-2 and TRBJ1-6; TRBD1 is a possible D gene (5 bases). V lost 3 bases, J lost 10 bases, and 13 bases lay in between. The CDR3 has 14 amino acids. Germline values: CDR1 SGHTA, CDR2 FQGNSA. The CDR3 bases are TGTGCCAGCAGCTTGGGGGGTTCAATCTCACCCCTCCACTTT. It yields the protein CASSLGGSISPLHF.

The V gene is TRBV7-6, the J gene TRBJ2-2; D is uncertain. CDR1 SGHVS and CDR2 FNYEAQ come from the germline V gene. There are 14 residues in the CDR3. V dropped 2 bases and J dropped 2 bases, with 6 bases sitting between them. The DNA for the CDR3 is TGTGCCAGCAGCTTATGGGCCAACACCGGGGAGCTGTTTTTT. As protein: CASSLWANTGELFF.

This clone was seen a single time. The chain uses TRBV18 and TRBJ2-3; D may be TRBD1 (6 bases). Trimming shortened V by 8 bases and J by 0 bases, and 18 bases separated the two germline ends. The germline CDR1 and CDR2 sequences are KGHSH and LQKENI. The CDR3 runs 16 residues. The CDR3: CASASVGTSSTDTQYF. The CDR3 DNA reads TGTGCCAGCGCCTCTGTTGGGACATCTAGCACAGATACGCAGTATTTT.

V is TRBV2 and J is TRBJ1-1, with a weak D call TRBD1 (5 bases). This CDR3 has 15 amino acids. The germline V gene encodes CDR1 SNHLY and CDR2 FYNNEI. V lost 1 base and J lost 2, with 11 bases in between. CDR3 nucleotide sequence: TGTGCCAGCAGTGAAGTACAGGCCTCCAACACTGAAGCTTTCTTT. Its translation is CASSEVQASNTEAFF.

CDR3 bases: TGTGCCAGCATCCTAACAGGGGTTACTGAAGCTTTCTTT. Protein sequence: CASILTGVTEAFF. The chain links TRBV6-5 to TRBJ1-1; 7 nucleotides agree with TRBD1. CDR1 MNHEY and CDR2 SVGAGI come from the germline V gene. The V and J ends lost 7 bases and 5 bases, in that order; junction bases with no gene match: 7. CDR3 size: 13 residues.

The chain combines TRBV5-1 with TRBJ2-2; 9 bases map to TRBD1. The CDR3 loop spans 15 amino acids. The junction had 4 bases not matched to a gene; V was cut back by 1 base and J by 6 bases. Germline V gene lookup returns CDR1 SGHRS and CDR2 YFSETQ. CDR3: CASSLRGQGSGELFF. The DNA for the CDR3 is TGCGCCAGCAGCTTGAGGGGACAGGGATCCGGGGAGCTGTTTTTT. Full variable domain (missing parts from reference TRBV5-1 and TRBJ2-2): KAGVTQTPRYLIKTRGQQVTLSCSPISGHRSVSWYQQTPGQGLQFLFEYFSETQRNKGNFPGRFSGRQFSNSRSEMNVSTLELGDSALYLCASSLRGQGSGELFFGEGSRLTVL.

The CDR3 spells CASRWGQGVHEQYF. In DNA form, the CDR3 reads TGTGCCAGCAGGTGGGGACAGGGTGTCCACGAGCAGTACTTC. The chain has TRBV27 and TRBJ2-7; 9 bases line up with TRBD1. The J segment lost 5 bases and the V segment lost 6 bases, leaving 8 bases of the junction unmatched. The CDR3 loop spans 14 amino acids. Germline CDR1 reads MNHEY; CDR2 reads SMNVEV (reference sequence).

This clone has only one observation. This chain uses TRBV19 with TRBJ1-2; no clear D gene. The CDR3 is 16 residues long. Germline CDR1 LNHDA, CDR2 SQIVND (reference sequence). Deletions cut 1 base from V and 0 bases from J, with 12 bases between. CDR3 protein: CASSIGGISANYGYTF. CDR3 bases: TGTGCCAGTAGTATAGGAGGGATTTCAGCTAACTATGGCTACACCTTC.

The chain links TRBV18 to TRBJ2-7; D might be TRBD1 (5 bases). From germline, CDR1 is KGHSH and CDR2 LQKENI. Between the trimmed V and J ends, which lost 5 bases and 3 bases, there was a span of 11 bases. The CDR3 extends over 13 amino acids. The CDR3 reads CASSAFDSYEQYV. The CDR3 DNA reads TGTGCCAGCTCAGCCTTCGACAGCTACGAGCAGTACGTC.

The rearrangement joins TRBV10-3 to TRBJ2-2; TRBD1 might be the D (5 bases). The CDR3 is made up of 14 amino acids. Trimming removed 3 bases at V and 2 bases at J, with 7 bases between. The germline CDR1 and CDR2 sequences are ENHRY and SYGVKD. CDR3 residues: CAISERGNTGELFF. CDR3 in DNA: TGTGCCATCAGTGAAAGGGGCAACACCGGGGAGCTGTTTTTT.

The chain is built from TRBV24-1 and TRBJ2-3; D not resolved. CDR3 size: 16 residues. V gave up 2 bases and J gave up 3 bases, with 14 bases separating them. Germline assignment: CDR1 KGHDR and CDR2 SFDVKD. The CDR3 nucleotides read TGTGCCACCAGTGATTGGCAGGATAAACCTACAGATACGCAGTATTTT. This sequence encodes CATSDWQDKPTDTQYF.

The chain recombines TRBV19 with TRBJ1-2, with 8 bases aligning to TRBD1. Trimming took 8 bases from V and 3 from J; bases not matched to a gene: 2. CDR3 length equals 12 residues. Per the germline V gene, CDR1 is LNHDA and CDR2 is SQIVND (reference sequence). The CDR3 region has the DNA TGTGCCAGTCAGGGGGCCTACTATGGCTACACCTTC. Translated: CASQGAYYGYTF.